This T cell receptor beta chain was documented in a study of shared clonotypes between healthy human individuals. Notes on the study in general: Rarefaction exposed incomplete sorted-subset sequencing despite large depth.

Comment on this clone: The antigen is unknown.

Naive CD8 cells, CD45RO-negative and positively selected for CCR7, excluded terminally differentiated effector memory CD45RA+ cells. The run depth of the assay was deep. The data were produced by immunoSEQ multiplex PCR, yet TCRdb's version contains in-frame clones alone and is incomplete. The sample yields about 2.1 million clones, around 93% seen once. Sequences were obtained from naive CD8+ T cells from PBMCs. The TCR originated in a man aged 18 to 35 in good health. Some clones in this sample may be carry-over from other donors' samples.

The CDR3 coding sequence is TGTGCCACTTCATCGGGCAGGTTAATCGCCGGGGAGCTGTTTTTT. Protein product: CATSSGRLIAGELFF. The V and J genes are TRBV18 and TRBJ2-2; D not resolved. Germline assignment: CDR1 KGHSH and CDR2 LQKENI. With 10 bases removed from V and 6 bases from J, the gap between germline ends came to 21 bases. CDR3 length: 15 amino acids.